One sample yielded the 8 T cell receptor beta chains listed below, sequenced in a study of blood T cells in healthy people across ages. A second PCR, run for about 7 to 11 cycles, used a sample-barcoded 5' primer plus a J-beta primer mix. TCRdb ran MiXCR on the 5' RACE reads and lists one entry per CDR3 protein. The repertoire includes some 700,000 distinct CDR3 sequences, approximately 21% of them detected once, and 22% sits in the top ten. The specimen was blood. The receptors stem from a man between 65 and 80 years old in good health.

The sample holds a few counts of this clonotype. V gene TRBV11-2 combines with J gene TRBJ2-1; 11 bases agree with TRBD2. Per germline, CDR1 SGHAT and CDR2 FQNNGV. V trimming: 5 bases; J trimming: 12 bases; junction bases outside the gene matches: 18. The CDR3 sequence is 17 residues long. CDR3 sequence reads: CASSPSTPSGGRDRQFF. The CDR3 bases are TGTGCCAGCAGCCCCTCCACTCCTAGCGGGGGGCGGGATCGGCAGTTCTTC.

This clonotype showed up just a few times. The chain couples TRBV30 to TRBJ1-4; TRBD1 is a possible D gene (5 bases). The CDR3 length is 12 residues. Trimming shortened V by 1 base and J by 8 bases, and 8 bases separated the two germline ends. From germline, CDR1 is GTSNPN and CDR2 SVGIG (reference sequence). The CDR3 loop is CAWSGGYEKLFF. The DNA of the CDR3 is TGTGCCTGGAGTGGGGGCTACGAAAAACTGTTTTTT.

This chain joins TRBV20-1 and TRBJ2-1, with D possibly matching TRBD2 (5 bases). The CDR3 runs 13 residues. CDR1 and CDR2 (germline): DFQATT, SNEGSKA (reference sequence). Trimming left V 5 bases short and J 0 bases short, with 8 bases between. CDR3 sequence reads: CSAPDSSYNEQFF. The CDR3 bases are TGCAGTGCTCCGGACTCCTCCTACAATGAGCAGTTCTTC.

V and J are TRBV24-1 and TRBJ1-2; 7 bases match TRBD1. Germline CDR1 KGHDR, CDR2 SFDVKD. The CDR3 has 14 amino acids. Unmatched junction bases numbered 11, after V lost 5 bases and J lost 9 bases. CDR3 region: CATSGQGELLSYTF. The CDR3 nucleotides read TGTGCCACCAGTGGACAGGGAGAACTGCTTAGCTACACCTTC.

The table lists this clonotype with a few counts. The chain is built from TRBV7-2 and TRBJ2-5, with D perhaps given as TRBD1 or TRBD2 (5 bases each). The DNA matches TRBJ2-7 better at its end, which makes the J call doubtful. This CDR3 region has 13 residues. Germline V lookup: CDR1 SGHTA, CDR2 FQGNSA. The DNA of the CDR3 is TGTGCCAGCAGCTTAGTCAGGGAGTCCGAGCAGTACTTC. This sequence encodes CASSLVRESEQYF.

Worth noting for this clonotype: Here the CDR3 omits its conserved ending phenylalanine or tryptophan, so a read error is the likely source. The chain joins TRBV12-3 or TRBV12-4 to TRBJ2-1; TRBD2 is a possible D gene (6 bases). V was trimmed by 3 bases and J by 6 bases, leaving 9 bases between them. The CDR3 covers 13 residues. CDR3 sequence reads: CASSLRGGNEQFS. CDR3 sequence (DNA): TGTGCCAGCAGTTTGCGGGGAGGCAATGAGCAGTTCTCC.

The CDR3 is CSARAGLAGGGEQFF. The CDR3 DNA follows: TGCAGTGCTAGAGCCGGACTAGCGGGGGGAGGTGAGCAGTTCTTC. V is TRBV20-1 and J is TRBJ2-5, with 14 bases that match TRBD2. The J call may be mistaken, given a closer DNA end match to TRBJ2-1. There are 15 residues in the CDR3. Germline CDR1 and CDR2: DFQATT and SNEGSKA (reference sequence).

The V gene is TRBV2, the J gene TRBJ2-5, with TRBD2 matching 12 bases. The closer fit of TRBJ2-1 to the DNA end suggests the J call may be wrong. Germline CDR1 reads SNHLY; CDR2 reads FYNNEI. This CDR3 is built from 15 residues. CDR3 amino acids: CASRRLAGVTHEQFF. DNA for the CDR3: TGTGCCAGCAGGAGACTAGCGGGGGTTACCCATGAGCAGTTCTTC.